This T cell receptor beta chain was recorded in a study of cytomegalovirus exposure and HLA in healthy donors. V shed 7 bases, J shed 0 bases, and the junction held 5 bases outside the gene matches. This CDR3 contains 14 residues. Germline V CDR1 and CDR2: SQVTM, ANQGSEA. With 60 Vbeta and 13 Jbeta primers, the PCR was carried out. TCRdb's table, derived via immunoSEQ multiplex PCR, lists solely in-frame clones and lacks some. This table has about 160,000 clones, around 80% appearing once. Worth noting for this clone: The antigen is not known.

Overall study findings and caveats: Previously analyzed data showed that most TCR beta V segments were productive at a frequency of about 87% or about 30%. Follow-up analysis found HLA locus-dependent TCR association rates, highest for DRB1 and lowest for HLA-C. Information on immune exposure was restricted to one variable (CMV serostatus).

This receptor was obtained from a male donor in good health and CMV-seronegative. The sequencing input was PBMCs. The rearrangement links TRBV29-1 to TRBJ2-3; 9 bases align to TRBD1. The CDR3 nucleotides read TGCAGCGCGGACAGGGGCCCTAGCACAGATACGCAGTATTTT. It is translated as CSADRGPSTDTQYF.